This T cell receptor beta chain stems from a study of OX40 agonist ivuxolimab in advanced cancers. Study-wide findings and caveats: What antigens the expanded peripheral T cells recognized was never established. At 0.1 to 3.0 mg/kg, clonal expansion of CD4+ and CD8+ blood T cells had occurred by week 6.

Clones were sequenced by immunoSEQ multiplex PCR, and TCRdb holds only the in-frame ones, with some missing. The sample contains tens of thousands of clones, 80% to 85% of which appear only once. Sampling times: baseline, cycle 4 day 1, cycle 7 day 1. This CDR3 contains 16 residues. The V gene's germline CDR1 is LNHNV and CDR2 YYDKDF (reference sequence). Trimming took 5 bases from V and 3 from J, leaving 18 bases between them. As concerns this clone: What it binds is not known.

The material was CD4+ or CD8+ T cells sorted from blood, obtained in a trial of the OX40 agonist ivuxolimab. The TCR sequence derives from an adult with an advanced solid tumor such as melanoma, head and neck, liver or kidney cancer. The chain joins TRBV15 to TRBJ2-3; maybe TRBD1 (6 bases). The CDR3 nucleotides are TGTGCCACCAGCCCTGGAACAGGGTTTAGGACAGATACGCAGTATTTT. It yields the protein CATSPGTGFRTDTQYF.